A selection of T cell receptor beta chains follows, all from one sample in a study of CD4 T cells in relation to SARS-CoV-2 and coronaviruses. Data came from immunoSEQ multiplex PCR; TCRdb stores just in-frame clones and leaves some out. The data show about 22,000 clones, with around 74% seen just once and around 17% held by the top ten. Their cognate antigens are unknown. The material sequenced was CD4+ T cells from PBMCs, cultured in vitro. Every receptor here comes from a human donor in good health. CDR3s include the opening cysteine and the closing phenylalanine or tryptophan. Only part of the rows carry a size: once, few, many, or a class if the clone is expanded.

j_call,v_call,clone_size,cdr3_aa
TRBJ2-7,TRBV18,once,CASSPGGVNEQYF
TRBJ1-1,TRBV30,few,CARDNVDTEAFF
TRBJ1-3,TRBV30,.,CAWSVLAGQGNTIYF
TRBJ2-7,TRBV28,.,CASSSRTGMAYEQYF
TRBJ2-1,TRBV3-1/TRBV3-2,.,CASSYKPPGLAGNEQFF
TRBJ1-2,TRBV6-4,.,CASRAGTGGFQGYTF
TRBJ2-6,TRBV19,.,CASTTSGANVLTF
TRBJ2-4,TRBV5-1,.,CASRDRANIQYF
TRBJ2-1,TRBV28,.,CASSLAATLTRSEQFF
TRBJ1-6,TRBV5-1,.,CASSNGGDSPLHF
TRBJ2-7,TRBV10-1,once,CASSELAGARYEQYF
TRBJ1-1,TRBV19,.,CASTNLRVEAFF
TRBJ1-6,TRBV30,.,CALTGQSNNSPLHF
TRBJ2-5,TRBV28,once,CASSLIFRQGHYGETQYF
TRBJ2-7,TRBV6-2/TRBV6-3,.,CASSGRDGYEQYF
TRBJ2-7,TRBV6-5,.,CASRSGTGIYEQYF
TRBJ2-5,TRBV19,.,CASSTTGQETQYF
TRBJ1-1,TRBV5-1,few,CASSLISPGNTEAFF
TRBJ2-1,TRBV29-1,.,CSMRGTAFYNEQFF
TRBJ2-3,TRBV7-3,.,CASSVTGGGVRADTQYF
TRBJ2-5,TRBV4-1,.,CASSQPTSGRQQETQYF
TRBJ2-1,TRBV3-1/TRBV3-2,.,CASSRSGRGNNEQFF
TRBJ2-7,TRBV2,.,CASTRVYYEQYF
TRBJ2-1,TRBV2,once,CASLGLAGSYEQFF
TRBJ2-1,TRBV24-1,.,CATGPSGRADNEQFF
TRBJ2-5,TRBV18,.,CASSPGYQETQYF
TRBJ2-4,TRBV18,few,CASSPLDRRIAKNIQYF
TRBJ1-1,TRBV28,.,CASSGGLVNTEAFF
TRBJ2-7,TRBV2,.,CASSGQGGYEQYF
TRBJ2-1,TRBV4-1,.,CASSLHTGTSVVGEQFF
TRBJ2-1,TRBV27,few,CASSLSFLASMSNEQFF
TRBJ2-3,TRBV28,.,CASNILAGSSDTQYF
TRBJ1-5,TRBV7-8,few,CASSVGPNQPQHF
TRBJ1-5,TRBV4-1,few,CASSQAQRQDQPQHF
TRBJ1-2,TRBV6-5,.,CASSPRGDRKYGYTF
TRBJ2-5,TRBV29-1,.,CSATGQPQETQYF
TRBJ2-2,TRBV9,.,CASSVDSSGNTGELFF
TRBJ1-3,TRBV7-9,.,CASSPSNRISSNSGNTIYF
TRBJ1-3,TRBV30,.,CAWTTGWGNTIYF
TRBJ2-6,TRBV4-1,.,CASSQEGGSARSGANVLTF
TRBJ2-1,TRBV6-4,once,CASSDSLSGDYNEQFF
TRBJ2-7,TRBV7-2,.,CASSSIREQYF
TRBJ2-7,TRBV6-5,few,CASTRLPTYEQYF
TRBJ1-2,TRBV10-1,few,CASSAETAGTGYDGYTF
TRBJ2-6,TRBV18,.,CASSPRGPASGANVLTF
TRBJ2-3,TRBV9,.,CASSVEGTVARGQYF
TRBJ2-7,TRBV5-1,.,CASSLSGPPYEQYF